Listed here are 31 T cell receptor beta chains from one sample, sequenced in a study of blood T cells in healthy people across ages. The authors ran a second PCR of roughly 6 to 11 cycles using a sample-barcoded 5' primer and a J-beta primer mix. TCRdb independently ran MiXCR on the 5' RACE reads; one entry per CDR3 protein. The repertoire holds fewer than 800,000 distinct CDR3 sequences, with roughly 25% as singletons. Another study also made use of these data, one on T cells of mothers and their children.

Sample: blood. The receptor set was obtained from a boy aged 10-17 years in good health.

In its sample, this clonotype was seen a few times. This chain joins TRBV6-1 and TRBJ1-5; D may be TRBD1 (5 bases). The germline V gene has CDR1 MNHNS and CDR2 SASEGT. The length of the CDR3 is 15 residues. The V end was cut by 6 bases, the J end by 2 bases, with 14 bases between. CDR3 in amino acids: CASRNRGSGNQPQHF. The CDR3 DNA reads as TGTGCCAGCAGGAACCGGGGGTCTGGCAATCAGCCCCAGCATTTT.

This chain joins TRBV12-5 and TRBJ2-3; 9 bases agree with TRBD2. V was clipped by 3 bases and J by 4 bases; unmatched bases: 11. Germline V gives CDR1 LGHNT, CDR2 FRNRAP. The CDR3 loop spans 17 amino acids. This chain's CDR3 is CASGFTLSGSFADTQYF. CDR3 nucleotides: TGTGCTAGTGGTTTCACTCTTAGCGGGAGTTTTGCAGATACGCAGTATTTT.

This clonotype turned up a few times. This chain connects TRBV27 to TRBJ2-3, with D uncertain. Trimming took off 1 base at V and 1 base at J, with 6 bases between the two ends. This CDR3 is 14 amino acids long. Germline values: CDR1 MNHEY, CDR2 SMNVEV (reference sequence). The CDR3 here is CASSLYFGTDTQYF. The CDR3 nucleotides read TGTGCCAGCAGTTTATACTTTGGCACAGATACGCAGTATTTT.

This clonotype was detected only a few times. The chain couples TRBV7-2 to TRBJ2-5; D unclear. CDR1 and CDR2 (germline): SGHTA, FQGNSA. The CDR3 is 16 residues long. V gave up 3 bases and J gave up 5 bases, with 19 bases separating them. The CDR3 bases are TGTGCCAGCAGCTTGCTAAGATCCCTAGTCGTTGAGACCCAGTACTTC. Amino acid sequence: CASSLLRSLVVETQYF.

The sample holds a few counts of this clonotype. The rearrangement uses TRBV7-9 and TRBJ2-1, with 7 bases aligning to TRBD2. Per the germline V gene, CDR1 is SEHNR and CDR2 is FQNEAQ (reference sequence). V dropped 5 bases and J dropped 5; count of bases not matched to a gene: 6. The CDR3 extends over 14 amino acids. The chain's CDR3 is CASSRSGEHNEQFF. CDR3 in DNA: TGTGCCAGCAGCCGAAGCGGGGAACACAATGAGCAGTTCTTC. Supplemented by reference TRBV7-9 and TRBJ2-1, the full variable domain reads DTGVSQNPRHKITKRGQNVTFRCDPISEHNRLYWYRQTLGQGPEFLTYFQNEAQLEKSRLLSDRFSAERPKGSFSTLEIQRTEQGDSAMYLCASSRSGEHNEQFFGPGTRLTVL.

The chain is built from TRBV12-3 or TRBV12-4 and TRBJ1-6; D remains unclear. V was cut by 6 bases and J by 7 bases, with 13 bases left in between. This CDR3 is built from 14 residues. The CDR3 loop is CASSVATGNSPLHF. CDR3 sequence (DNA): TGTGCCAGCAGCGTGGCCACGGGGAATTCACCCCTCCACTTT.

The chain has TRBV20-1 and TRBJ2-7; D perhaps matches TRBD1 (6 bases). The end of the DNA fits TRBJ2-1 better, so the J call may be wrong. The CDR3 is 13 amino acids. CDR1 and CDR2 (germline): DFQATT, SNEGSKA (reference sequence). As DNA, the CDR3 is TGCAGTGCTTCGGCCCCAAAGGGGGACGCGCAGTTCTTC. Protein sequence: CSASAPKGDAQFF.

This chain uses TRBV4-2 with TRBJ1-4; D is ambiguous. Trimming pared 1 base from V and 4 bases from J, leaving 10 bases between. The CDR3 contains 15 residues. CDR1 LGHNA and CDR2 YNFKEQ come from the germline V gene. The DNA of the CDR3 is TGTGCCAGCAGCCAAGGGACTACGAATAATGAAAAACTGTTTTTT. This translates into CASSQGTTNNEKLFF.

The gene calls are TRBV29-1 and TRBJ2-7; D is uncertain. The CDR3 runs to 11 residues. Germline values: CDR1 SQVTM, CDR2 ANQGSEA. V lost 5 bases to trimming and J lost 0 bases, with 5 bases between them. CDR3 residues: CSVSDSYEQYF. For the CDR3, the DNA is TGCAGCGTTTCGGACTCCTACGAGCAGTACTTC.

V is TRBV28 and J is TRBJ1-5, with D maybe TRBD1 (5 bases). Germline values: CDR1 MDHEN, CDR2 SYDVKM. This CDR3 comprises 15 residues. V lost 5 bases, J lost 6 bases, and 17 bases lay in between. For the CDR3, the DNA is TGTGCCAGCAGTAGTTTCAGGGAGAGGAGTCAGCCCCAGCATTTT. It is translated as CASSSFRERSQPQHF.

The V call is TRBV5-1, the J call TRBJ2-7; 7 bases fit TRBD2. The trim removed 8 bases at V and 4 bases at J, leaving 12 bases unmatched. Germline loops: CDR1 SGHRS, CDR2 YFSETQ. This CDR3 spans 14 amino acids. CDR3 sequence: CASSLREEGYEQYF. The CDR3 DNA follows: TGCGCCAGTAGTCTCCGGGAGGAGGGGTACGAGCAGTACTTC.

The table lists this clonotype with a few counts. The rearrangement uses TRBV10-3 and TRBJ1-4, with D possibly TRBD1 on 6 matching bases. The CDR3 length is 17 residues. V was clipped by 0 bases and J by 2 bases, with 13 bases between them. Germline V gives CDR1 ENHRY, CDR2 SYGVKD. CDR3 sequence reads: CAISESRGDRTNEKLFF. The CDR3 bases are TGTGCCATCAGTGAGTCAAGGGGGGACCGTACTAATGAAAAACTGTTTTTT.

V is TRBV29-1 and J is TRBJ2-7, with a tentative D call TRBD1 (5 bases). Between the trimmed V and J ends, which lost 1 base and 1 base, there was a span of 5 bases. CDR1 SQVTM and CDR2 ANQGSEA come from the germline V gene. CDR3 length: 12 residues. The CDR3: CSVEGQSYEQYF. The CDR3 coding sequence is TGCAGCGTTGAAGGACAGTCCTACGAGCAGTACTTC.

The V and J genes are TRBV6-6 and TRBJ1-3; 7 nucleotides line up with TRBD1. CDR1 and CDR2 from the germline V gene are MNHNY and SVGAGI (reference sequence). Trimming cost V 2 bases and J 0 bases; bases outside gene matches: 4. This CDR3 has 16 amino acids. The CDR3 is CASSYDRAISGNTIYF. For the CDR3, the DNA is TGTGCCAGCAGTTACGACAGGGCAATCTCTGGAAACACCATATATTTT.

This chain joins TRBV24-1 and TRBJ2-3; D gene uncertain. This CDR3 has 16 amino acids. In germline, CDR1 is KGHDR, CDR2 SFDVKD. V was pared by 1 base and J by 6 bases, with 16 bases between. This CDR3 is CATSDFPGSAADTQYF. The CDR3 DNA follows: TGTGCCACCAGTGATTTCCCAGGATCCGCGGCGGATACGCAGTATTTT.

The chain recombines TRBV29-1 with TRBJ2-1, with 8 bases aligning to TRBD1. CDR1 is SQVTM and CDR2 is ANQGSEA in the germline V gene. CDR3 size: 16 residues. J lost 2 bases, V lost 5 bases, and 11 bases had no gene match. The CDR3, as DNA: TGCAGCGTTCCAGGGGGCCCATATGGAACCTACAATGAGCAGTTCTTC. It yields the protein CSVPGGPYGTYNEQFF.

This clonotype was seen a handful of times. The chain has TRBV5-1 and TRBJ2-3; D tentatively reads TRBD1 or TRBD2 (5 bases each). Germline-derived CDR1 and CDR2 are SGHRS and YFSETQ. V lost 3 bases and J lost 4, with 12 bases in between. This CDR3 has 14 amino acids. The CDR3 coding sequence is TGCGCCAGCAGCTGGAGGCAGGGTCCAGATACGCAGTATTTT. This gives the protein CASSWRQGPDTQYF.

This chain links TRBV10-3 with TRBJ2-1; no firm D call. The germline V gene has CDR1 ENHRY and CDR2 SYGVKD. V was trimmed by 0 bases and J by 3 bases, leaving 12 bases between them. This CDR3 is 16 amino acids long. CDR3 coding DNA: TGTGCCATCAGTGAGTCGTGGGAAGATTTCTACAATGAGCAGTTCTTC. Its protein product is CAISESWEDFYNEQFF.

The chain couples TRBV11-2 to TRBJ2-5; 7 positions agree with TRBD1. V was pared by 7 bases and J by 0 bases, with 2 bases of the junction left unmatched. This CDR3 region has 13 residues. CDR1 is SGHAT, CDR2 FQNNGV, per germline. The CDR3 spells CASTTGDQETQYF. The CDR3 region has the DNA TGTGCCAGCACCACAGGGGACCAAGAGACCCAGTACTTC.

The chain links TRBV15 to TRBJ2-7; the D gene is possibly TRBD2 (6 bases). The CDR3 runs to 15 residues. Germline loops: CDR1 LNHNV, CDR2 YYDKDF (reference sequence). V was clipped by 0 bases and J by 2 bases, with 11 bases between them. CDR3 amino acids: CATSRDPGVTYEQYF. DNA of the CDR3: TGTGCCACCAGCAGAGATCCGGGAGTGACCTACGAGCAGTACTTC.

V and J are TRBV7-2 and TRBJ1-2; 8 bases match TRBD1. The CDR3 length is 15 residues. Per the germline V gene, CDR1 is SGHTA and CDR2 is FQGNSA. V lost 2 bases, J lost 2 bases, and 4 bases stayed unmatched. The CDR3 DNA reads as TGTGCCAGCAGCTTAACAGGGGGGTGGAACTATGGCTACACCTTC. Residues: CASSLTGGWNYGYTF.

This clonotype came up a few times. The J gene is TRBJ2-7, the V gene TRBV7-9, with 8 bases identical to TRBD1. Germline CDR1 SEHNR, CDR2 FQNEAQ (reference sequence). The CDR3 sequence is 17 residues long. J lost 0 bases, V lost 2 bases, and 9 bases had no gene match. CDR3 nucleotide sequence: TGTGCCAGCAGCTTAATGCCGGACAGGGAGAGCTCCTACGAGCAGTACTTC. This encodes CASSLMPDRESSYEQYF.

This clonotype has only a few counts. This rearrangement joins TRBV29-1 to TRBJ2-7; TRBD1 might be the D (5 bases). The CDR3 is 13 residues long. Germline values: CDR1 SQVTM, CDR2 ANQGSEA. Trimming left V 7 bases short and J 6 bases short, with 19 bases between. CDR3 region: CSASVVGLFEQYF. CDR3 bases: TGCAGCGCGTCAGTGGTGGGGCTATTCGAGCAGTACTTC.

The chain joins TRBV3-1 to TRBJ2-1; TRBD2 matches at 9 bases. CDR3 length: 15 amino acids. The V gene's germline CDR1 is LGHDT and CDR2 YNNKEL (reference sequence). Unmatched junction bases numbered 4, after V lost 4 bases and J lost 3 bases. CDR3 nucleotides: TGTGCCAGCAGCCCCGGAGCGGGGGGCTACAATGAGCAGTTCTTC. Translation: CASSPGAGGYNEQFF.

This clonotype was counted between two and nine times. The chain links TRBV4-1 to TRBJ2-7; 8 nucleotides line up with TRBD2. Germline V lookup: CDR1 MGHRA, CDR2 YSYEKL. The V segment lost 0 bases and the J segment 5 bases; nucleotides outside the gene matches: 6. The CDR3 extends over 15 amino acids. CDR3 residues: CASSQEGREVDEQYF. The CDR3 nucleotides are TGCGCCAGCAGCCAAGAGGGGCGGGAGGTTGACGAGCAGTACTTC.

About this clonotype itself: The junction departs from germline at one end; a sequencing error may be responsible. This rearrangement joins TRBV5-1 to TRBJ2-2; D uncertain. This CDR3 spans 16 amino acids. Germline CDR1 and CDR2: SGHRS and YFSETQ. DNA of the CDR3: TGCGCTAGCAGCTTAATATCGGGCCGTAACACCGGGGAGCTGTTTTTT. Its protein product is CASSLISGRNTGELFF.

This clonotype was found a few times. This chain links TRBV28 with TRBJ2-1, with 11 bases fitting TRBD2. The V segment lost 6 bases and the J segment 0 bases; nucleotides outside the gene matches: 4. CDR1 is MDHEN, CDR2 SYDVKM, per germline. The CDR3 has 16 amino acids. CDR3 nucleotide sequence: TGTGCCAGCAGCCCCGGGACTAGCGGCTCCTACAATGAGCAGTTCTTC. This translates into CASSPGTSGSYNEQFF.

This chain uses TRBV7-2 with TRBJ2-7, with D tentatively TRBD1 (6 bases). V dropped 1 base and J dropped 7 bases, with 11 bases sitting between them. CDR3 length equals 13 residues. Germline loops: CDR1 SGHTA, CDR2 FQGNSA. The chain's CDR3 is CASSLELQGEQYF. CDR3 nucleotides: TGTGCCAGCAGCTTAGAACTACAGGGAGAGCAGTACTTC.

This clonotype was observed a few times. The junction does not match germline at one end; this may be a read error. CDR3 bases: TGCAGCGTTCTAGAGATCAACTATGGTTACACCTTC. The encoded protein is CSVLEINYGYTF. V gene TRBV29-1 combines with J gene TRBJ1-2; unclear D gene. From germline, CDR1 is SQVTM and CDR2 ANQGSEA. The CDR3 length is 12 residues.

The chain combines TRBV6-5 with TRBJ1-5; TRBD1 is a possible D gene (5 bases). Germline-derived CDR1 and CDR2 are MNHEY and SVGAGI. V lost 0 bases, J lost 6 bases, and 9 bases lay in between. CDR3 length: 14 residues. CDR3 amino acids: CASSYSGGSQPQHF. The CDR3 DNA reads TGTGCCAGCAGTTACTCCGGGGGAAGTCAGCCCCAGCATTTT.

This clonotype has just one count. The chain employs TRBV7-8 and TRBJ1-2; tentatively, D is TRBD1 (6 bases). Germline-derived CDR1 and CDR2 are SGHVS and FQNEAQ. The length of the CDR3 is 14 residues. The V gene lost 5 bases and the J gene lost 7 bases, with 17 bases spanning the gap. CDR3 sequence: CASSQPDRRGGYTF. CDR3 bases: TGTGCCAGCAGCCAACCAGACAGGAGGGGTGGCTACACCTTC.